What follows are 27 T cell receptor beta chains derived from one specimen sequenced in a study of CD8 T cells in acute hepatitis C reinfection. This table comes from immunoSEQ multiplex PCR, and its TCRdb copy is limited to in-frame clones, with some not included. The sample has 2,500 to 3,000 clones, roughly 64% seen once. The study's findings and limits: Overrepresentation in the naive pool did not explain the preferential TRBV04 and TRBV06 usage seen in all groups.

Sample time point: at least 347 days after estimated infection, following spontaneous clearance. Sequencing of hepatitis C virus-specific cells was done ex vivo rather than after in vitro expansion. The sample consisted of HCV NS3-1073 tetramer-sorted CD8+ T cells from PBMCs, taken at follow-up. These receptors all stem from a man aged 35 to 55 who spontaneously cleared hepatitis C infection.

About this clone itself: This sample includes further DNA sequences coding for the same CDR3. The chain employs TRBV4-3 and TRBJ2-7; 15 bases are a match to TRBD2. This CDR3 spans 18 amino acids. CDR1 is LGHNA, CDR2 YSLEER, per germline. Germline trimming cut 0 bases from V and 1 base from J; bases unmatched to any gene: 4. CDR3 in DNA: TGCGCCAGCAGCCAAGAGCCAGGACTAGCGGGAGGGTCCTACGAGCAGTACTTC. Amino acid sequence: CASSQEPGLAGGSYEQYF.

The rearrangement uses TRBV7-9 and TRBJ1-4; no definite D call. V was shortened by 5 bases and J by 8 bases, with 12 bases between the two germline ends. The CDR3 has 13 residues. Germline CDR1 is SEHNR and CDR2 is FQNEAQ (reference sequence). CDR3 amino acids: CASSRLTREKLFF. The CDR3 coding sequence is TGTGCCAGCAGCCGTCTAACGAGGGAAAAACTGTTTTTT.

The CDR3 protein is CASSLYPEPGEQYF. The CDR3 bases are TGTGCCAGCAGTCTCTACCCCGAACCGGGGGAGCAGTACTTC. This chain joins TRBV6-1 and TRBJ2-7; D is perhaps TRBD2 (5 bases). This CDR3 region has 14 residues. CDR1 and CDR2 from the germline V gene are MNHNS and SASEGT. Trimming left V 5 bases short and J 7 bases short, with 18 bases between.

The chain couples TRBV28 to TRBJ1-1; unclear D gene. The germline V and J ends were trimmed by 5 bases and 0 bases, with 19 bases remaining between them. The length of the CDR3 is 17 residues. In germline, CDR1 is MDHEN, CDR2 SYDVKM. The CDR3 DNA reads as TGTGCCAGCAGTCCGTCTGGCTTTGGACGGATGAACACTGAAGCTTTCTTT. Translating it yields CASSPSGFGRMNTEAFF.

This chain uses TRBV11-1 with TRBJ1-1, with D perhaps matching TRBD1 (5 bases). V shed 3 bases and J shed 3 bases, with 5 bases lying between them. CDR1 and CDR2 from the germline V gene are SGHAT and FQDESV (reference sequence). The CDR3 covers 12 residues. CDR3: CASSLTDTEAFF. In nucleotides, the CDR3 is TGTGCCAGCAGCTTGACAGACACTGAAGCTTTCTTT. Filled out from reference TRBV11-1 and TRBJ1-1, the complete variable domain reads EAEVAQSPRYKITEKSQAVAFWCDPISGHATLYWYRQILGQGPELLVQFQDESVVDDSQLPKDRFSAERLKGVDSTLKIQPAELGDSAMYLCASSLTDTEAFFGQGTRLTVV.

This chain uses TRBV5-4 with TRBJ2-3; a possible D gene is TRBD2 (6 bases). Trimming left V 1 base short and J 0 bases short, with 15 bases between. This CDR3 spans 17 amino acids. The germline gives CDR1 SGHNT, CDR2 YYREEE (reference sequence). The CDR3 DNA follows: TGTGCCAGCAGCTTGTTTCGGGGGTATACTAGCACAGATACGCAGTATTTT. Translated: CASSLFRGYTSTDTQYF. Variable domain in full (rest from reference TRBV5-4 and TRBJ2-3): ETGVTQSPTHLIKTRGQQVTLRCSSQSGHNTVSWYQQALGQGPQFIFQYYREEENGRGNFPPRFSGLQFPNYSSELNVNALELDDSALYLCASSLFRGYTSTDTQYFGPGTRLTVL.

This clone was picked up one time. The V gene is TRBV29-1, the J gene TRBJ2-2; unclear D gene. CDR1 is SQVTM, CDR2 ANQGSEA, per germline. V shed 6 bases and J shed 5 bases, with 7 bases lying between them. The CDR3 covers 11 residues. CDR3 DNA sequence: TGCAGCGTCACTTATACCGGGGAGCTGTTTTTT. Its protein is CSVTYTGELFF.

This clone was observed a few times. The CDR3 loop is CASSLMSGRARDTGELFF. The CDR3 DNA reads as TGCGCCAGCAGCTTGATGAGCGGGAGGGCCCGGGACACCGGGGAGCTGTTTTTT. The chain recombines TRBV5-1 with TRBJ2-2; TRBD2 agrees at 10 bases. The germline V gene encodes CDR1 SGHRS and CDR2 YFSETQ. This CDR3 contains 18 residues. J lost 3 bases, V lost 1 base, and 9 bases had no gene match.

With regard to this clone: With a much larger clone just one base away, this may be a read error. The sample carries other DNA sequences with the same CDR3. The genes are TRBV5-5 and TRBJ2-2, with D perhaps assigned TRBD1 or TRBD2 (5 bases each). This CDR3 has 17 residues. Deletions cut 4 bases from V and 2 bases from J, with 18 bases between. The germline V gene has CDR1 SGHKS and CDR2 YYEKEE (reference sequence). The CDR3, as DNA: TGTGCCAGCAGCCAAGAACCCGGGGCCCCCAACACCGGGGAGCTGTTTTTT. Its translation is CASSQEPGAPNTGELFF. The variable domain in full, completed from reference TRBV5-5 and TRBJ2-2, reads DAGVTQSPTHLIKTRGQQVTLRCSPISGHKSVSWYQQVLGQGPQFIFQYYEKEERGRGNFPDRFSARQFPNYSSELNVNALLLGDSALYLCASSQEPGAPNTGELFFGEGSRLTVL.

CDR3 amino acids: CASSQIRGSIEKLFF. The CDR3, as DNA: TGTGCCAGCAGCCAAATCAGGGGAAGTATCGAAAAACTGTTTTTT. The chain is built from TRBV14 and TRBJ1-4, with D perhaps matching TRBD1 (6 bases). The germline CDR1 and CDR2 sequences are SGHDN and FVKESK. Trimming stripped 2 bases from V and 8 bases from J, with 15 bases between. The CDR3 has 15 amino acids.

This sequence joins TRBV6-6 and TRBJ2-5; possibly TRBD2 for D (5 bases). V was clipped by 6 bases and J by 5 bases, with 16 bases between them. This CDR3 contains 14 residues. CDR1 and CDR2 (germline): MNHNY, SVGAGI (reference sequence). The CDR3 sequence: CASSPRASGETQYF. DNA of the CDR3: TGTGCCAGCAGCCCGAGGGCCTCCGGGGAGACCCAGTACTTC.

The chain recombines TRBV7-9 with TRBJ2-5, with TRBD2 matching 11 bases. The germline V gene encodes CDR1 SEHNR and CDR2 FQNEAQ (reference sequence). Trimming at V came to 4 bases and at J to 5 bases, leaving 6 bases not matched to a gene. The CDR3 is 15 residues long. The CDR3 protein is CASSSLAGGEETQYF. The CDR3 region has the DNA TGTGCCAGCAGCTCCCTAGCGGGAGGAGAGGAGACCCAGTACTTC.

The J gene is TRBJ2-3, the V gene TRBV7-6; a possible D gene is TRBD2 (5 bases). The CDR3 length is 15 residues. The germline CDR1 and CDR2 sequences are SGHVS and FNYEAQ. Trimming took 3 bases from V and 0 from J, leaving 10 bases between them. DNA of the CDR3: TGTGCCAGCAGCTTTGGCCTAGCAAGCACAGATACGCAGTATTTT. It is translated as CASSFGLASTDTQYF.

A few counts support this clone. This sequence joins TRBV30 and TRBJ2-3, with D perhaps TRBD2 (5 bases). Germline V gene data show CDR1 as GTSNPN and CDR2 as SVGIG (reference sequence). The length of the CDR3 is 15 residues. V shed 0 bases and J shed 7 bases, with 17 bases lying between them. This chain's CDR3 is CAWSVPFGWRNTQYF. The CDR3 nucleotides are TGTGCCTGGAGTGTCCCCTTCGGGTGGAGGAATACGCAGTATTTT.

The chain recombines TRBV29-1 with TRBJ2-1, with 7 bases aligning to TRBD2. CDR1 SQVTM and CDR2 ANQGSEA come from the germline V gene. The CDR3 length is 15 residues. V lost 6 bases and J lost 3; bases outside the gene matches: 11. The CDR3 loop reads CSVQRAPGGYNEQFF. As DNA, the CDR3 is TGCAGCGTCCAACGGGCCCCGGGAGGCTACAATGAGCAGTTCTTC.

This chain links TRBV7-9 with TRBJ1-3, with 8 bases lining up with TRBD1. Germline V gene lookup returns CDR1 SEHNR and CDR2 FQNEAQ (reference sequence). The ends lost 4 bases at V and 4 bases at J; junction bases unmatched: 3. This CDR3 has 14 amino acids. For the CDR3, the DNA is TGTGCCAGCAGCTCGACAGGGGCCGGAAACACCATATATTTT. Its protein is CASSSTGAGNTIYF.

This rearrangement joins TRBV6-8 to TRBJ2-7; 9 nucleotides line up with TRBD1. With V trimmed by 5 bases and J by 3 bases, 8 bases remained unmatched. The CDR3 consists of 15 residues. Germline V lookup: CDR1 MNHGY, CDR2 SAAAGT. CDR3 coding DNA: TGTGCCAGCAGTGAACTTAGGACAGGGGACTACGAGCAGTACTTC. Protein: CASSELRTGDYEQYF.

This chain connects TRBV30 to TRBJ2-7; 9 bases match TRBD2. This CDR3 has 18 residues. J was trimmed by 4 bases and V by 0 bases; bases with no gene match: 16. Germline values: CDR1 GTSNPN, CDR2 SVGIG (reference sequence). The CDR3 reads CAWSVLAGGPVLGYEQYF. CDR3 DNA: TGTGCCTGGAGTGTATTGGCGGGAGGGCCGGTATTAGGGTACGAGCAGTACTTC.

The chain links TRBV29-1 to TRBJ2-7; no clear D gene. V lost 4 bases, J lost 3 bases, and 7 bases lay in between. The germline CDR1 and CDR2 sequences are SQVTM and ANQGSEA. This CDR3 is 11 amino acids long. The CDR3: CSVASDYEQYF. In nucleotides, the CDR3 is TGCAGCGTTGCTTCCGACTACGAGCAGTACTTC.

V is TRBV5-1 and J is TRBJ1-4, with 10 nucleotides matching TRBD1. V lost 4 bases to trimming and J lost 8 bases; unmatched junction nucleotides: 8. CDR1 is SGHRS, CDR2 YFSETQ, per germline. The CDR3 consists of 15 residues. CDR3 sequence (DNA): TGCGCCAGCAGCCTGCTCGGGACAGGGGAAGAAAAACTGTTTTTT. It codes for CASSLLGTGEEKLFF.

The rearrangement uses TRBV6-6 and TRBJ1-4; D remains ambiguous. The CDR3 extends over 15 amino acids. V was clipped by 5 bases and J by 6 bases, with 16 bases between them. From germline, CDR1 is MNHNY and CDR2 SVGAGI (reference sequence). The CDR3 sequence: CASSTNTQGYEKLFF. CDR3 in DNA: TGTGCCAGCAGTACTAACACGCAAGGCTATGAAAAACTGTTTTTT.

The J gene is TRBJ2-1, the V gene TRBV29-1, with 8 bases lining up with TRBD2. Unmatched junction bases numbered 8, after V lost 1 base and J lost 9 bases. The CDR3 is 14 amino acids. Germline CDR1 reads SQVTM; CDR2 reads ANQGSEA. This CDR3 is CSVEGLALRGEQFF. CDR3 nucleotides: TGCAGCGTTGAAGGACTAGCGCTCAGAGGTGAGCAGTTCTTC.

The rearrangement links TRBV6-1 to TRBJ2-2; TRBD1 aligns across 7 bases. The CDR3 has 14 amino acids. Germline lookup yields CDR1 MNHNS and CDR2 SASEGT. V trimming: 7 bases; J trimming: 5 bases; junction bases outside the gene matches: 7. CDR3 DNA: TGTGCCAGCATTCGGGGACAGAGAACCGGGGAGCTGTTTTTT. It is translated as CASIRGQRTGELFF.

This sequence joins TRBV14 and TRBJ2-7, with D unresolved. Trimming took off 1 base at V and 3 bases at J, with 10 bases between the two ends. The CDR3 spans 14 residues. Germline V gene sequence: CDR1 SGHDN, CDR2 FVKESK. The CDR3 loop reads CASSQGVQFYEQYF. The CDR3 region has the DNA TGTGCCAGCAGCCAAGGGGTTCAGTTCTACGAGCAGTACTTC.

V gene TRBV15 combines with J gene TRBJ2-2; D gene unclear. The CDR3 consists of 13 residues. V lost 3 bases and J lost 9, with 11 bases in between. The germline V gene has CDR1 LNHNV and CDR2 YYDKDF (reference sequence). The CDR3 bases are TGTGCCACCAGCAGCTTTAGGCACCGGGAGCTGTTTTTT. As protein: CATSSFRHRELFF.

CDR3 sequence: CASSYSGSDLTGELFF. In DNA form, the CDR3 reads TGTGCCAGCAGTTACTCGGGCAGCGATCTCACCGGGGAGCTGTTTTTT. The V call is TRBV6-5, the J call TRBJ2-2; no firm D call. The CDR3 sequence is 16 residues long. Germline V gives CDR1 MNHEY, CDR2 SVGAGI. Trimming stripped 0 bases from V and 4 bases from J, with 12 bases between.

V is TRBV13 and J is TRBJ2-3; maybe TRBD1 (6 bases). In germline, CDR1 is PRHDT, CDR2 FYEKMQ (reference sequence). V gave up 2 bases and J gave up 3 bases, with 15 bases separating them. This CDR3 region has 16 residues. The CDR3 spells CASSLSGQFYTDTQYF. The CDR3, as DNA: TGTGCCAGCAGCTTATCGGGACAATTTTATACAGATACGCAGTATTTT.